This passage covers 3 T cell receptor beta chains from one sample sequenced in a study of shared clonotypes between healthy human individuals. Generated by immunoSEQ multiplex PCR, the TCRdb table keeps only in-frame clones and is missing some. The data contain a few hundred thousand clones, 77% of them singletons. Sequenced sample: PBMCs. These receptors all come from a woman in her 40s in good health. Some clones in this sample may be carry-over from other donors' samples.

This chain's CDR3 is CASSLTSGANVLTF. The CDR3 DNA follows: TGTGCCAGCAGCCTGACAAGTGGGGCCAACGTCCTGACTTTC. The chain recombines TRBV14 with TRBJ2-6; D not certain. CDR1 is SGHDN, CDR2 FVKESK, per germline. The CDR3 has 14 amino acids. V lost 4 bases to trimming and J lost 3 bases, with 7 bases between them.

This chain links TRBV30 with TRBJ1-3; D unresolved. The V gene lost 0 bases and the J gene lost 4 bases, with 10 bases spanning the gap. The CDR3 consists of 14 residues. Germline-derived CDR1 and CDR2 are GTSNPN and SVGIG (reference sequence). CDR3 sequence reads: CAWSVHGQGNTIYF. In nucleotides, the CDR3 is TGTGCCTGGAGTGTACATGGGCAGGGAAACACCATATATTTT. The entire variable domain, with the rest obtained from reference TRBV30 and TRBJ1-3, is as follows: SQTIHQWPATLVQPVGSPLSLECTVEGTSNPNLYWYRQAAGRGLQLLFYSVGIGQISSEVPQNLSASRPQDRQFILSSKKLLLSDSGFYLCAWSVHGQGNTIYFGEGSWLTVV.

CDR3 nucleotides: TGCGCCAGCAGCCCGGGACTAGCGGTGAAAAATGAGCAGTTCTTC. It codes for CASSPGLAVKNEQFF. This chain uses TRBV5-1 with TRBJ2-1, with 11 bases aligning to TRBD2. V lost 4 bases to trimming and J lost 7 bases; unmatched junction nucleotides: 7. Germline lookup yields CDR1 SGHRS and CDR2 YFSETQ. This CDR3 comprises 15 residues.